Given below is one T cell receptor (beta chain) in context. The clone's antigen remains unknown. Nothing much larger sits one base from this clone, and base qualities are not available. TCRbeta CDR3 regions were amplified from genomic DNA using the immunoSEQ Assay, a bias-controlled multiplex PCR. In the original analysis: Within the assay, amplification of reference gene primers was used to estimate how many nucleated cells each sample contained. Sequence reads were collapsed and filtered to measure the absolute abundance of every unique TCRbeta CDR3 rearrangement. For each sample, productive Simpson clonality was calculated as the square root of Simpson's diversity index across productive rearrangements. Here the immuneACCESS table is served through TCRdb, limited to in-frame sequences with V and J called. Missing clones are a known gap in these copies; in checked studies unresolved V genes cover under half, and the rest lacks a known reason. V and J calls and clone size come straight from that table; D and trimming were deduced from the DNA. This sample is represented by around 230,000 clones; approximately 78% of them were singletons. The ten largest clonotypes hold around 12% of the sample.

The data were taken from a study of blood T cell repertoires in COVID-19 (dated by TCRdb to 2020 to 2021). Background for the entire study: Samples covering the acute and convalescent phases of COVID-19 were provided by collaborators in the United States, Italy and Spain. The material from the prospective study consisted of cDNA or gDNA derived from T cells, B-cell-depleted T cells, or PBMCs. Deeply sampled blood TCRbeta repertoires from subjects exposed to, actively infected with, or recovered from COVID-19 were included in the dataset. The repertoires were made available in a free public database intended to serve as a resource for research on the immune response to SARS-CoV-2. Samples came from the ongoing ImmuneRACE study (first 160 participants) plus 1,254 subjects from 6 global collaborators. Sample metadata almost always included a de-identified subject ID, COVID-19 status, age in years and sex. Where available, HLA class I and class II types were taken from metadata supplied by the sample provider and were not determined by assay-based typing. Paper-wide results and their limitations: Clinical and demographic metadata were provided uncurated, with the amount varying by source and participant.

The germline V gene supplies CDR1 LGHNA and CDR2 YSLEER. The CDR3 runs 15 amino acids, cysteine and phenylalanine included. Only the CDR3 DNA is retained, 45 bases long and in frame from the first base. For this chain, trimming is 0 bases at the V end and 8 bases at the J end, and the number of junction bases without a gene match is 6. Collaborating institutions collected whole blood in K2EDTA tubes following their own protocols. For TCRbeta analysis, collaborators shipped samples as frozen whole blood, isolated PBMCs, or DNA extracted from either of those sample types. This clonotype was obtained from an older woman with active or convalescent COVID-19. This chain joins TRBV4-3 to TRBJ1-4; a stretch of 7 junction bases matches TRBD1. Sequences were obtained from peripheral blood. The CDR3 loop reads CASSQDRNRGEKLFF. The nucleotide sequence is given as TGCGCCAGCAGCCAAGACCGGAACAGGGGCGAAAAACTGTTTTTT.